Listed here are 21 T cell receptor beta chains from one sample, sequenced in a study of T cell responses to AZD1222 COVID-19 vaccine. The assay was immunoSEQ multiplex PCR, and TCRdb's table has in-frame clones only and misses some. The sample lists roughly 200,000 clones; about 95% were seen once. The source was peripheral blood, collected 28 days after the second dose of the MenACWY control vaccine. The receptor source for this set is an adult who received the MenACWY meningococcal vaccine as a control.

The J gene is TRBJ2-3, the V gene TRBV14, with 7 nucleotides matching TRBD2. The germline gives CDR1 SGHDN, CDR2 FVKESK. This CDR3 region has 17 residues. V shed 4 bases and J 6 bases; nucleotides not matched to a gene: 16. CDR3 sequence: CASSRFPSGGRTDTQYF. Written as DNA, the CDR3 is TGTGCCAGCAGCCGCTTCCCAAGCGGCGGGAGAACGGATACGCAGTATTTT.

The chain joins TRBV7-2 to TRBJ1-3; no definite D call. Germline lookup yields CDR1 SGHTA and CDR2 FQGNSA. Trimming removed 1 base from V and 0 bases from J, with 10 bases in between. The CDR3 has 16 amino acids. The CDR3 nucleotides are TGTGCCAGCAGCTTAGGGTTTGCCAGCTCTGGAAACACCATATATTTT. It yields the protein CASSLGFASSGNTIYF.

The J gene is TRBJ2-3, the V gene TRBV6-6, with D perhaps assigned TRBD1 or TRBD2 (5 bases each). The CDR3 runs to 14 residues. Looked up from germline, CDR1 is MNHNY and CDR2 is SVGAGI (reference sequence). V gave up 4 bases and J gave up 6 bases, with 14 bases separating them. The CDR3 is CASSSIPGPDTQYF. The CDR3 bases are TGTGCCAGCAGTTCCATCCCGGGGCCGGATACGCAGTATTTT.

J is TRBJ1-2 and V is TRBV14; possible D gene TRBD1, 5 bases. CDR1 is SGHDN and CDR2 is FVKESK in the germline V gene. This CDR3 is built from 14 residues. Between the trimmed V and J ends, which lost 4 bases and 3 bases, there was a span of 12 bases. CDR3 bases: TGTGCCAGCAGCCTAGCCGGGACGGACTATGGCTACACCTTC. Translated: CASSLAGTDYGYTF.

The gene calls are TRBV19 and TRBJ1-5, with D possibly being TRBD1 (5 bases). V was shortened by 3 bases and J by 2 bases, with 14 bases between the two germline ends. The germline V gene encodes CDR1 LNHDA and CDR2 SQIVND (reference sequence). The CDR3 is 16 amino acids. CDR3 nucleotide sequence: TGTGCCAGTAGTATGATGGGGGGGATCGGCAATCAGCCCCAGCATTTT. It translates to CASSMMGGIGNQPQHF.

This clone showed up just once. This sequence joins TRBV23-1 and TRBJ1-4; 8 nucleotides agree with TRBD1. TRBV23-1 is designated an ORF whose function remains uncertain. Unmatched junction bases numbered 17, after V lost 2 bases and J lost 0 bases. The CDR3 has 21 residues. The CDR3 bases are TGCGCCAGCAGTCAAGTCCAAATCAGGGGGCTAGTCCTTGCAACTAATGAAAAACTGTTTTTT. This gives the protein CASSQVQIRGLVLATNEKLFF.

The rearrangement joins TRBV7-6 to TRBJ2-2; 10 bases are shared with TRBD1. Germline loops: CDR1 SGHVS, CDR2 FNYEAQ. J gave up 7 bases and V 5 bases, and 7 bases lay outside the gene matches. The CDR3 contains 15 residues. The CDR3 sequence: CASSQPGQGIGELFF. DNA of the CDR3: TGTGCCAGCAGCCAACCGGGACAGGGGATCGGGGAGCTGTTTTTT.

This chain links TRBV9 with TRBJ2-5; no clear D gene. The CDR3 totals 12 residues. Looked up from germline, CDR1 is SGDLS and CDR2 is YYNGEE. V lost 3 bases and J 0 bases, leaving 3 bases between the germline ends. The CDR3 DNA sequence: TGTGCCAGCAGCGCCAACCAAGAGACCCAGTACTTC. It codes for CASSANQETQYF. Combining the CDR3 with reference TRBV9 and TRBJ2-5 gives the whole variable domain DSGVTQTPKHLITATGQRVTLRCSPRSGDLSVYWYQQSLDQGLQFLIQYYNGEERAKGNILERFSAQQFPDLHSELNLSSLELGDSALYFCASSANQETQYFGPGTRLLVL.

The table lists this clone with a few counts. V and J are TRBV5-1 and TRBJ2-7, with a tentative D call TRBD1 (6 bases). The germline V gene has CDR1 SGHRS and CDR2 YFSETQ. The CDR3 is 13 amino acids. V lost 2 bases, J lost 5 bases, and 11 bases lay in between. The CDR3 sequence: CASSLTGFNEQYF. CDR3 nucleotide sequence: TGCGCCAGCAGCTTAACAGGGTTTAACGAGCAGTACTTC.

The chain is built from TRBV5-1 and TRBJ1-1, with D possibly matching TRBD1 (5 bases). V lost 0 bases to trimming and J lost 4 bases, with 13 bases between them. The CDR3 contains 15 residues. In germline, CDR1 is SGHRS, CDR2 YFSETQ. The CDR3 loop reads CASSLVPGGGTEAFF. The CDR3 bases are TGCGCCAGCAGCTTGGTCCCAGGCGGGGGCACTGAAGCTTTCTTT. Full variable domain (outside the CDR3, taken from reference TRBV5-1 and TRBJ1-1): KAGVTQTPRYLIKTRGQQVTLSCSPISGHRSVSWYQQTPGQGLQFLFEYFSETQRNKGNFPGRFSGRQFSNSRSEMNVSTLELGDSALYLCASSLVPGGGTEAFFGQGTRLTVV.

The chain couples TRBV20-1 to TRBJ1-5; no clear D gene. Trimming shortened V by 3 bases and J by 2 bases, and 8 bases separated the two germline ends. CDR1 is DFQATT, CDR2 SNEGSKA, per germline (reference sequence). This CDR3 spans 13 amino acids. CDR3 DNA sequence: TGCAGTGCTAGTGCGGTGGGCAATCAGCCCCAGCATTTT. Residues: CSASAVGNQPQHF.

This sequence joins TRBV30 and TRBJ2-5; D perhaps matches TRBD2 (6 bases). The germline V gene encodes CDR1 GTSNPN and CDR2 SVGIG (reference sequence). This CDR3 is built from 15 residues. V gave up 0 bases and J gave up 1 base, with 12 bases separating them. CDR3 in DNA: TGTGCCTGGAGTGTTAAAAGCGGGCCCCAAGAGACCCAGTACTTC. As protein: CAWSVKSGPQETQYF.

The chain is built from TRBV9 and TRBJ1-6; no firm D call. The CDR3 contains 13 residues. V dropped 7 bases and J dropped 9 bases, with 14 bases sitting between them. Germline-derived CDR1 and CDR2 are SGDLS and YYNGEE. The CDR3 DNA sequence: TGTGCCAGCCAGACCGATTTTGGTTCACCCCTCCACTTT. Its translation is CASQTDFGSPLHF.

The genes are TRBV7-2 and TRBJ2-7, with D unclear. CDR1 and CDR2 from the germline V gene are SGHTA and FQGNSA. Trimming cost V 3 bases and J 4 bases, with 13 bases left between them. CDR3 size: 14 residues. DNA of the CDR3: TGTGCCAGCAGCTTGTTCGGGTTCTCGTACGAGCAGTACTTC. Its translation is CASSLFGFSYEQYF.

The genes are TRBV28 and TRBJ1-5; no clear D. The CDR3 length is 14 residues. CDR1 and CDR2 (germline): MDHEN, SYDVKM. The V gene lost 6 bases and the J gene lost 0 bases, with 9 bases spanning the gap. This chain's CDR3 is CASSRVDSNQPQHF. CDR3 DNA sequence: TGTGCCAGCAGCCGGGTCGATAGCAATCAGCCCCAGCATTTT.

The chain has TRBV7-2 and TRBJ2-1, with D hard to call. The CDR3 runs 17 residues. CDR1 is SGHTA, CDR2 FQGNSA, per germline. V was cut by 4 bases and J by 5 bases, with 21 bases left in between. The CDR3, as DNA: TGTGCCAGCAGCTCCTACCCTCTTCACGATACTAACAATGAGCAGTTCTTC. It specifies CASSSYPLHDTNNEQFF.

The chain has TRBV7-9 and TRBJ1-2; 8 bases match TRBD1. Trimming took 2 bases from V and 4 from J; bases not matched to a gene: 9. Germline lookup yields CDR1 SEHNR and CDR2 FQNEAQ (reference sequence). This CDR3 contains 16 residues. CDR3 coding DNA: TGTGCCAGCAGCTTACCAGGACAGGGACGGTCCTATGGCTACACCTTC. Amino acids: CASSLPGQGRSYGYTF.

The chain links TRBV4-2 to TRBJ2-7; TRBD1 aligns across 7 bases. Per the germline V gene, CDR1 is LGHNA and CDR2 is YNFKEQ. CDR3 length equals 16 residues. The J segment lost 0 bases and the V segment lost 4 bases, leaving 9 bases of the junction unmatched. In DNA, the CDR3 is TGTGCCAGCAGCCGTGGACAGGCGGAAGACTCCTACGAGCAGTACTTC. The encoded protein is CASSRGQAEDSYEQYF.

This clone was counted a single time. The chain carries TRBV5-6 and TRBJ2-7; D not certain. The germline gives CDR1 SGHDT, CDR2 YYEEEE. The CDR3 sequence is 14 residues long. V was clipped by 0 bases and J by 2 bases, with 9 bases between them. The CDR3 nucleotides read TGTGCCAGCAGCTTGGCCGAGTCTCCCTACGAGCAGTACTTC. Its translation: CASSLAESPYEQYF.

DNA of the CDR3: TGTGCCAGCAGCCTAAGGGCAGCCCCGGCGCAGTATTTT. It codes for CASSLRAAPAQYF. The chain has TRBV3-1 (or the pseudogene TRBV3-2) and TRBJ2-3; D is ambiguous. Germline V CDR1 and CDR2: LGHDT, YNNKEL (reference sequence). The CDR3 has 13 amino acids. Trimming took 4 bases from V and 10 from J, leaving 15 bases between them.

The chain combines TRBV6-2 or TRBV6-3 with TRBJ2-1; D not resolved. CDR3 length equals 16 residues. V lost 4 bases and J 7 bases, leaving 20 bases between the germline ends. Germline V gene sequence: CDR1 MNHEY, CDR2 SVGEGT. The CDR3 sequence is CASSSPGRGILNEQFF. The CDR3, as DNA: TGTGCCAGCAGTTCACCCGGGCGTGGAATATTAAATGAGCAGTTCTTC.